This TCR beta chain was identified in a study of T cells in Graves' hyperthyroidism and ophthalmopathy. There are many counts of this clonotype. Amplified TCR beta CDR3 regions derived from RNA transcripts. HTBI primers were used for first-round RT-PCR of the TCR CDR3. Each CDR3 protein gets one entry after TCRdb re-called the multiplex PCR reads with MiXCR. The repertoire has some 300,000 distinct CDR3 sequences, roughly 18% of them found once; the top ten carry under 40%. The sequenced sample consisted of blood. This TCR derives from a man between 50 and 59 years old with Graves' ophthalmopathy.

CDR3 in DNA: TGTGCCAGCAGTTACGACGGTTACTATGGCTACACCTTC. Encoded protein: CASSYDGYYGYTF. The chain is built from TRBV7-9 and TRBJ1-2; no reliable D call. Germline V gives CDR1 SEHNR, CDR2 FQNEAQ (reference sequence). This CDR3 spans 13 amino acids. V lost 6 bases and J 3 bases, leaving 11 bases between the germline ends.